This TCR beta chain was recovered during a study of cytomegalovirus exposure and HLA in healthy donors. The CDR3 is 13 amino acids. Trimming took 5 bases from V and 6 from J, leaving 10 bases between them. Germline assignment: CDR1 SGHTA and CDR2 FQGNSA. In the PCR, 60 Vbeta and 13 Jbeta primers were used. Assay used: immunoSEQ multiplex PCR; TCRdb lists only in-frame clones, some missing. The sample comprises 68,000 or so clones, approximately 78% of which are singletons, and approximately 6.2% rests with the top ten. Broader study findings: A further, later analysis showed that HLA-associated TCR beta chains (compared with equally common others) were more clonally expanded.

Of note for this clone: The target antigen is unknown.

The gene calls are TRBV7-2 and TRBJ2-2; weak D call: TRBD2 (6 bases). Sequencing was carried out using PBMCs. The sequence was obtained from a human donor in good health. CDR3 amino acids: CASSRDFAGELFF. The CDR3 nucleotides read TGTGCCAGCAGCCGGGACTTCGCCGGGGAGCTGTTTTTT.